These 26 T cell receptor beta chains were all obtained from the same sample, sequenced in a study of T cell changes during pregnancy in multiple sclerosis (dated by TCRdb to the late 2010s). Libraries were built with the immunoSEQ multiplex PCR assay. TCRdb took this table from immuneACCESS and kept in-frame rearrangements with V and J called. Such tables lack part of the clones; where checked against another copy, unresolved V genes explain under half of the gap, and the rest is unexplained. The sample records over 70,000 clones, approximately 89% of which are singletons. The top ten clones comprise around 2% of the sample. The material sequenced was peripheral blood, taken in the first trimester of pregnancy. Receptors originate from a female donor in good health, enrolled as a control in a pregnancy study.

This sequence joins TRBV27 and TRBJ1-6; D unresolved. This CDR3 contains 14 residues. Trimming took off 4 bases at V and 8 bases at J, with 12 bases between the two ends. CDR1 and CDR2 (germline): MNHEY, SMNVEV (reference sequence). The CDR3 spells CASSSRRADSPLHF. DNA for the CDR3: TGTGCCAGCAGTTCCAGGAGGGCGGATTCACCCCTCCACTTT.

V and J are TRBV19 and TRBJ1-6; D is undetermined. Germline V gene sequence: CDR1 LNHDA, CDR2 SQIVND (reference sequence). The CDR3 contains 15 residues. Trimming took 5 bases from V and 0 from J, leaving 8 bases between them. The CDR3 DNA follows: TGTGCCAGTAGTTTCTCGAGCTCCTATAATTCACCCCTCCACTTT. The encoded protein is CASSFSSSYNSPLHF.

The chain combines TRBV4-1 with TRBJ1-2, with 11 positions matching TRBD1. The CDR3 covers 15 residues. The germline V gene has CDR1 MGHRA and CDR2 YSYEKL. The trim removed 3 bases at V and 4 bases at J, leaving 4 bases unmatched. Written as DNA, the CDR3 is TGCGCCAGCAGCCAGGGACAGGGGGGAGGCTATGGCTACACCTTC. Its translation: CASSQGQGGGYGYTF.

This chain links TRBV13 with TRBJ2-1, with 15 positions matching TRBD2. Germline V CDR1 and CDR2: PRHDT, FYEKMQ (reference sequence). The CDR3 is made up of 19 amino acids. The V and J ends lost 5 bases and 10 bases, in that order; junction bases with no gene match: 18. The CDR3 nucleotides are TGTGCCAGCAGCCCCCGGACTAGCGGGGGGGGTGCCCCGCAGATGGAGCAGTTCTTC. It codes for CASSPRTSGGGAPQMEQFF.

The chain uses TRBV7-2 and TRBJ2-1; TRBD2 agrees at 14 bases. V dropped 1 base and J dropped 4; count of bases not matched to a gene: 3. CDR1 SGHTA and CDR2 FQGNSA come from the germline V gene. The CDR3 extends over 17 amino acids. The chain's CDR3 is CASSLGTSGGPYNEQFF. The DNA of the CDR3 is TGTGCCAGCAGCTTAGGGACTAGCGGGGGGCCGTACAATGAGCAGTTCTTC. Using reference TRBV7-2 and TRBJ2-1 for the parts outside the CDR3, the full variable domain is GAGVSQSPSNKVTEKGKDVELRCDPISGHTALYWYRQSLGQGLEFLIYFQGNSAPDKSGLPSDRFSAERTGGSVSTLTIQRTQQEDSAVYLCASSLGTSGGPYNEQFFGPGTRLTVL.

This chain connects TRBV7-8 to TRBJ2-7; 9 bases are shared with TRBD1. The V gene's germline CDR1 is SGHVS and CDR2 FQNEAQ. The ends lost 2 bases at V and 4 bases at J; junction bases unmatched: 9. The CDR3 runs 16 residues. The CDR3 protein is CASSLPQDRGSYEQYF. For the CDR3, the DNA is TGTGCCAGCAGCTTACCTCAGGACAGGGGAAGTTACGAGCAGTACTTC.

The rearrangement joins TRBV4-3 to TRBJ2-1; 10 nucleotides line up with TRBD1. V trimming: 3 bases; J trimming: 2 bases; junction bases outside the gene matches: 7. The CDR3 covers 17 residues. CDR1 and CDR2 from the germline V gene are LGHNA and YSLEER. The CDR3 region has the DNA TGCGCCAGCAGCCACCGCGACAGGGGGCGTCCCTACAATGAGCAGTTCTTC. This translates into CASSHRDRGRPYNEQFF.

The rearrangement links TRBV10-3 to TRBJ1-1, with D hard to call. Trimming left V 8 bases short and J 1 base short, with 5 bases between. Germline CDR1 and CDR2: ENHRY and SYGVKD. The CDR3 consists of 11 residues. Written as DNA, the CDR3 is TGTGCCATCCGGGGGAACACTGAAGCTTTCTTT. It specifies CAIRGNTEAFF.

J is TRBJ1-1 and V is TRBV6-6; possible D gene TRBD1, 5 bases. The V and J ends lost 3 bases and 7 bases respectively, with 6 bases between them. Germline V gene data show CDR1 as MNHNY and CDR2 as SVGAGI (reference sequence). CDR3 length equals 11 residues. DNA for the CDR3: TGTGCCAGCAGTTATCAGGGTGAAGCTTTCTTT. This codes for CASSYQGEAFF.

DNA for the CDR3: TGCGCCAGCAGCTTGGAATCTGATGGCTACACCTTC. As protein: CASSLESDGYTF. The rearrangement uses TRBV5-1 and TRBJ1-2; unclear D gene. Germline CDR1 and CDR2: SGHRS and YFSETQ. V shed 0 bases and J shed 6 bases, with 6 bases lying between them. CDR3 size: 12 residues. Drawing the rest from reference TRBV5-1 and TRBJ1-2, the complete variable domain is KAGVTQTPRYLIKTRGQQVTLSCSPISGHRSVSWYQQTPGQGLQFLFEYFSETQRNKGNFPGRFSGRQFSNSRSEMNVSTLELGDSALYLCASSLESDGYTFGSGTRLTVV.

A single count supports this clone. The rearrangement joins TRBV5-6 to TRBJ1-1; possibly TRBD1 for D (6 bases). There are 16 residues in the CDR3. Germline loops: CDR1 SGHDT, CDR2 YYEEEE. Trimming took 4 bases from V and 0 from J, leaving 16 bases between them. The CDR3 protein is CASSPPTGSLNTEAFF. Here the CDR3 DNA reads TGTGCCAGCAGCCCCCCGACAGGATCTCTGAACACTGAAGCTTTCTTT.

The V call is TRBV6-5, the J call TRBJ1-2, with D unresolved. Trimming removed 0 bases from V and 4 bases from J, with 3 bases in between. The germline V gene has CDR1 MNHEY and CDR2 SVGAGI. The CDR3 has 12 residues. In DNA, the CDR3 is TGTGCCAGCAGTTACTCGAGCTATGGCTACACCTTC. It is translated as CASSYSSYGYTF.

DNA of the CDR3: TGTGCCAGCAGCTTCCGACAGGGCGGACTCTCCTACGAGCAGTACTTC. Its protein product is CASSFRQGGLSYEQYF. The chain recombines TRBV7-2 with TRBJ2-7, with 7 bases aligning to TRBD1. J gave up 0 bases and V 3 bases, and 8 bases lay outside the gene matches. This CDR3 has 16 residues. Germline CDR1 SGHTA, CDR2 FQGNSA.

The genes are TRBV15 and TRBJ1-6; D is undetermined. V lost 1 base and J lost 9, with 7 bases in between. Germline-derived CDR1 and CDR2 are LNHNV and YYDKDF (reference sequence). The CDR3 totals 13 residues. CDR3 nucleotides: TGTGCCACCAGCAGAGGGGAGGGTTCACCCCTCCACTTT. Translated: CATSRGEGSPLHF.

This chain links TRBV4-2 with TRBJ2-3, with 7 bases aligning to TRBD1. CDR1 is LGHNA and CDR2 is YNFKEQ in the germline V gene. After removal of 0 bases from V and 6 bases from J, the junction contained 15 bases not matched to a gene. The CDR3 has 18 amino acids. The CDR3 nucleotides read TGTGCCAGCAGCCAAGATTCGTTGGGGGACAGCGTCGGGGATACGCAGTATTTT. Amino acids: CASSQDSLGDSVGDTQYF.

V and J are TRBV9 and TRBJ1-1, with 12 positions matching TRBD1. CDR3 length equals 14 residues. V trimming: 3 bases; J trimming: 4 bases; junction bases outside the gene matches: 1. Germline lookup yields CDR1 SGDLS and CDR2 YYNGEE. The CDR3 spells CASSGGQGATEAFF. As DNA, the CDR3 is TGTGCCAGCAGCGGGGGACAGGGGGCCACTGAAGCTTTCTTT.

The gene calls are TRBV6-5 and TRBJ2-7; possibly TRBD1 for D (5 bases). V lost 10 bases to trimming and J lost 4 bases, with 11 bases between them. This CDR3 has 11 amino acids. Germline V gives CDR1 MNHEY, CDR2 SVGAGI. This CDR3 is CATATGYEQYF. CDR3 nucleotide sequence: TGTGCCACCGCCACAGGTTACGAGCAGTACTTC.

The CDR3, as DNA: TGTGCCAGCAGCTCCGGACAGGGTCTAAAGGGCTACACCTTC. Translated: CASSSGQGLKGYTF. The rearrangement joins TRBV7-9 to TRBJ1-2; TRBD1 matches 8 bases. The V gene's germline CDR1 is SEHNR and CDR2 FQNEAQ (reference sequence). The CDR3 is 14 amino acids. V shed 4 bases and J 8 bases; nucleotides not matched to a gene: 9.

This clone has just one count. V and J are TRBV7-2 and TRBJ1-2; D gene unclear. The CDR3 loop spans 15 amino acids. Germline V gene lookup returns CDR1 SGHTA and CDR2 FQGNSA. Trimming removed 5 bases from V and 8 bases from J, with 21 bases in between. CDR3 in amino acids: CASSILTGTTEGYTF. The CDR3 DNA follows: TGTGCCAGCAGCATCCTTACCGGCACAACGGAGGGCTACACCTTC.

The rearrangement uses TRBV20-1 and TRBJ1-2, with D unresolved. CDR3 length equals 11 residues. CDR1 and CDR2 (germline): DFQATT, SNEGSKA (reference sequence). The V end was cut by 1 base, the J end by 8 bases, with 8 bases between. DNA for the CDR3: TGCAGTGCTAGAGCCAGTATGGGCTACACCTTC. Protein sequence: CSARASMGYTF.

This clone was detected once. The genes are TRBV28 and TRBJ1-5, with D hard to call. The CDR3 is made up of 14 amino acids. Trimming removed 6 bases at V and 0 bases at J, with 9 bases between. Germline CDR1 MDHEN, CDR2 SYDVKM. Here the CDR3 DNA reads TGTGCCAGCAGCCTACACTATAGCAATCAGCCCCAGCATTTT. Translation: CASSLHYSNQPQHF.

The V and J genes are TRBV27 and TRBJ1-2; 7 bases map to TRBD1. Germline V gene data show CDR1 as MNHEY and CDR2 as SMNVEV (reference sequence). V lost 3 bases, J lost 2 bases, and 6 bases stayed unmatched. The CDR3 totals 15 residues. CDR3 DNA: TGTGCCAGCAGTTTCACTAAACAGGGGAACTATGGCTACACCTTC. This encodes CASSFTKQGNYGYTF.

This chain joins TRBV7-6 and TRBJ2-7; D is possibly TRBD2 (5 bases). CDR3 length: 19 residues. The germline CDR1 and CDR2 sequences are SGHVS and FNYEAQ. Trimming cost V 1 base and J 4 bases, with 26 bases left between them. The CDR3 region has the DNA TGTGCCAGCAGCTTAGGAGGTCCGTATTTCCGGGGTTCTACATACGAGCAGTACTTC. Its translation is CASSLGGPYFRGSTYEQYF. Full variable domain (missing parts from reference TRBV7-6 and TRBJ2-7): GAGVSQSPRYKVTKRGQDVALRCDPISGHVSLYWYRQALGQGPEFLTYFNYEAQQDKSGLPNDRFSAERPEGSISTLTIQRTEQRDSAMYRCASSLGGPYFRGSTYEQYFGPGTRLTVT.

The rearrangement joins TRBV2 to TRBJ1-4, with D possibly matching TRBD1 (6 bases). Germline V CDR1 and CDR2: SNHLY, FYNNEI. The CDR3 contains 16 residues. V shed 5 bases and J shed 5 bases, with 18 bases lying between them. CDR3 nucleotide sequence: TGTGCCAGCAGTACGAACGGACAGAAAGTGAATGAAAAACTGTTTTTT. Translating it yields CASSTNGQKVNEKLFF.

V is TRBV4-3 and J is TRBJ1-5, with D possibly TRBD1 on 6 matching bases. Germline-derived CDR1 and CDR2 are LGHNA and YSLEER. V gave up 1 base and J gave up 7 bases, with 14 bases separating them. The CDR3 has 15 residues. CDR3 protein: CASSQGVQGFQPQHF. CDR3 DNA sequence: TGCGCCAGCAGCCAAGGGGTACAGGGATTCCAGCCCCAGCATTTT.

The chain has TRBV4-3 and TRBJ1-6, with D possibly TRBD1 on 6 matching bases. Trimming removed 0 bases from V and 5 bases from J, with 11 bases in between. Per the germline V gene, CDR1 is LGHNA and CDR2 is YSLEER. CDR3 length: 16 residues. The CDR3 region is CASSQDLTGHNSPLHF. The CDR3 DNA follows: TGCGCCAGCAGCCAAGACTTAACAGGGCATAATTCACCCCTCCACTTT.